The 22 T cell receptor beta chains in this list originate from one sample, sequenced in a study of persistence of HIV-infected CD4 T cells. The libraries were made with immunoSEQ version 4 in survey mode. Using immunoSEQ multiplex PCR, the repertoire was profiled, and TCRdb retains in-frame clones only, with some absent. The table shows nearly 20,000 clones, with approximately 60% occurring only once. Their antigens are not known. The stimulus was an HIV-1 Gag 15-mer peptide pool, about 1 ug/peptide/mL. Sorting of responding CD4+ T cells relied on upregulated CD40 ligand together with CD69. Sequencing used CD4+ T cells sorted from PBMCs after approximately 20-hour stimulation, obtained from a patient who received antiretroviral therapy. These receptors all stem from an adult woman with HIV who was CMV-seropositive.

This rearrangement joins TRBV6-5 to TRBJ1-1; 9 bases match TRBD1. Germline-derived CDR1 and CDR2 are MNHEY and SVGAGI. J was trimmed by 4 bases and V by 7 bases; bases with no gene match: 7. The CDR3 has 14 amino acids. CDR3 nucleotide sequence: TGTGCCAGCAAAGACAGGGGGGGGGTCACTGAAGCTTTCTTT. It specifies CASKDRGGVTEAFF.

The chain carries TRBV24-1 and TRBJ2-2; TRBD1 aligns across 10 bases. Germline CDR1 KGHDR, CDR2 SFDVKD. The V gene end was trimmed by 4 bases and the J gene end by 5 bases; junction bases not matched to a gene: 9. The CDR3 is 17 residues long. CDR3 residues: CATSDRPTGGMTGELFF. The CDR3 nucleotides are TGTGCCACCAGTGACCGACCGACAGGGGGCATGACCGGGGAGCTGTTTTTT.

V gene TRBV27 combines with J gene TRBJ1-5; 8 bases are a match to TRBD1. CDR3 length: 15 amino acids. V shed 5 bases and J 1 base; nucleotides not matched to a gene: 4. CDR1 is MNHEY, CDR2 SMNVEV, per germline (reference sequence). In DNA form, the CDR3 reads TGTGCCAGCAGTGGAGGGACAGGCAGCAATCAGCCCCAGCATTTT. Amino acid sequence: CASSGGTGSNQPQHF.

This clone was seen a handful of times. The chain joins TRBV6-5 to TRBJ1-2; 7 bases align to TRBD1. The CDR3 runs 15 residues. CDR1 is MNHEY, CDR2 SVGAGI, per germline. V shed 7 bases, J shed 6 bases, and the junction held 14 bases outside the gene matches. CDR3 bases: TGTGCCAGCAAGCCCCGCCCCCCAGGGGGAGATGGCTACACCTTC. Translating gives CASKPRPPGGDGYTF.

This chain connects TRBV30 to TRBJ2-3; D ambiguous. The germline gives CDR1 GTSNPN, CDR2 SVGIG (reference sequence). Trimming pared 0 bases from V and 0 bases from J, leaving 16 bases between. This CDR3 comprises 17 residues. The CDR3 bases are TGTGCCTGGAGTGTACCCGCCGCTCTCACTAGCACAGATACGCAGTATTTT. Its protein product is CAWSVPAALTSTDTQYF.

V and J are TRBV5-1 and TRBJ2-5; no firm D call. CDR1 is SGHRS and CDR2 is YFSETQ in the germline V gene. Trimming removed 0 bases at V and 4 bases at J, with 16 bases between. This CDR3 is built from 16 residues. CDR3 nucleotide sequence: TGCGCCAGCAGCTTGGCCCCCCATAGCCTGATAGAGACCCAGTACTTC. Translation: CASSLAPHSLIETQYF.

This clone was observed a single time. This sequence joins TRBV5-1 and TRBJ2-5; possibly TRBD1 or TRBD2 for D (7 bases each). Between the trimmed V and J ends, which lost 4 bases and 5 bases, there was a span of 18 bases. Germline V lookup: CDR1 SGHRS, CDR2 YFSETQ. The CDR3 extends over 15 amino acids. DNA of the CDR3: TGCGCCAGCAGCGAAGCCCCCCAGGGGGGGGAGACCCAGTACTTC. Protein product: CASSEAPQGGETQYF.

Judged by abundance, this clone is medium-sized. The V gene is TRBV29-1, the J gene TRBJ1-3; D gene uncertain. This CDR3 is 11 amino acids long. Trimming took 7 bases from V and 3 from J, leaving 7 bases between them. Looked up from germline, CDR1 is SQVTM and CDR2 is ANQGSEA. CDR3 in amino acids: CSAYSGNTIYF. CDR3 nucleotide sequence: TGCAGCGCTTACAGTGGAAACACCATATATTTT.

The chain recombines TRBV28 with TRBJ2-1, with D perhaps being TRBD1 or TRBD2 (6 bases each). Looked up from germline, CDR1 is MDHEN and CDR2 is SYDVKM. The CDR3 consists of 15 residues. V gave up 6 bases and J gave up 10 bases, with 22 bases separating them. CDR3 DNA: TGTGCCAGCAGACGAGAACGGGGGCAATCAAGCGAGCAGTTCTTC. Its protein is CASRRERGQSSEQFF. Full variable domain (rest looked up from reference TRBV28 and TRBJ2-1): DVKVTQSSRYLVKRTGEKVFLECVQDMDHENMFWYRQDPGLGLRLIYFSYDVKMKEKGDIPEGYSVSREKKERFSLILESASTNQTSMYLCASRRERGQSSEQFFGPGTRLTVL.

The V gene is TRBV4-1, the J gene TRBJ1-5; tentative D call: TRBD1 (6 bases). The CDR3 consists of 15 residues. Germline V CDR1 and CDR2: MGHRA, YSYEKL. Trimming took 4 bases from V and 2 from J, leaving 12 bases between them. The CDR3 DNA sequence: TGCGCCAGCAGCCCACCATCAGGGGGCAATCAGCCCCAGCATTTT. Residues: CASSPPSGGNQPQHF.

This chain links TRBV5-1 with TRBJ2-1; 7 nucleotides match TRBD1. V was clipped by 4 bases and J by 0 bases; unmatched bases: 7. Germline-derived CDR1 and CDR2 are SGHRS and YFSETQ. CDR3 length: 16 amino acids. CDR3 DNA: TGCGCCAGCAGCCCCCAGGGGGACAGCTCCTACAATGAGCAGTTCTTC. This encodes CASSPQGDSSYNEQFF.

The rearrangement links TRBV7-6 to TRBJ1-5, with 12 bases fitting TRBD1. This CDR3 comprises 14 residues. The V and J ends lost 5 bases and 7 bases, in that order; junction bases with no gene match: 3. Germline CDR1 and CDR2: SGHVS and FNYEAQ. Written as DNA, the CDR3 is TGTGCCAGCAGCCCCGGGACAGGGGGCCAGCCCCAGCATTTT. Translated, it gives CASSPGTGGQPQHF.

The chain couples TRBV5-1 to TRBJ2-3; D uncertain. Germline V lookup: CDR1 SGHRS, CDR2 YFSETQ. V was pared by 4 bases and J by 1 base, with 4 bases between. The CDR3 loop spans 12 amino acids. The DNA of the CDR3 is TGCGCCAGCAGCCCAGGCACAGATACGCAGTATTTT. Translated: CASSPGTDTQYF.

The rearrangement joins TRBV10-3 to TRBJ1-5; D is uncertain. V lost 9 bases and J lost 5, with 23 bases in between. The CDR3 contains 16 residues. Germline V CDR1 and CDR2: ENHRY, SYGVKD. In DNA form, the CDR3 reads TGTGCCATTTCAGGCCAGGCGGGCGAAAGGCATCAGCCCCAGCATTTT. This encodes CAISGQAGERHQPQHF.

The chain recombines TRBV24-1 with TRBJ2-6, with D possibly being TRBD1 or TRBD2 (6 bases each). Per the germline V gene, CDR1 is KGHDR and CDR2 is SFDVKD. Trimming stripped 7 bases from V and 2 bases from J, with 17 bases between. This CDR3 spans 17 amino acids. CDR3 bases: TGTGCCACCAGCCGGGGGCCCGGTCAGACTGGGGCCAACGTCCTGACTTTC. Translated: CATSRGPGQTGANVLTF.

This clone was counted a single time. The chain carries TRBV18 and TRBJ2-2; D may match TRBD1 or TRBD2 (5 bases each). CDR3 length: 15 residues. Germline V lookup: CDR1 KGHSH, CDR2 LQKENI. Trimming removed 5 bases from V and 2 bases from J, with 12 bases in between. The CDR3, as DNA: TGTGCCAGCTCAACCCGGGACGCCAACACCGGGGAGCTGTTTTTT. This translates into CASSTRDANTGELFF.

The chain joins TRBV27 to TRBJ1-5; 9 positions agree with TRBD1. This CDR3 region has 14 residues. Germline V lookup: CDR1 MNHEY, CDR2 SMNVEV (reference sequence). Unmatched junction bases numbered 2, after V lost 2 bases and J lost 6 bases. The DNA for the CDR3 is TGTGCCAGCAGTTTAAACAGGGGGCTTCAGCCCCAGCATTTT. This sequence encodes CASSLNRGLQPQHF.

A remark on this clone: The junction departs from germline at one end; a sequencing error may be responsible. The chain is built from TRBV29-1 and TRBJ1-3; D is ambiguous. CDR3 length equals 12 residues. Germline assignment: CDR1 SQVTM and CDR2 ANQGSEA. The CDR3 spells CSVEVEGSTIYF. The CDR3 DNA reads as TGCAGCGTTGAAGTTGAAGGAAGCACCATATATTTT.

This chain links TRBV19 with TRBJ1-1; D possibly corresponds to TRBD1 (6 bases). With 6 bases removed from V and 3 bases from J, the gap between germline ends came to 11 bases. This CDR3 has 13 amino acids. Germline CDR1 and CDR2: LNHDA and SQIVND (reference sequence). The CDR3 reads CASRDRVDTEAFF. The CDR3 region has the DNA TGTGCCAGTAGGGACAGAGTAGACACTGAAGCTTTCTTT.

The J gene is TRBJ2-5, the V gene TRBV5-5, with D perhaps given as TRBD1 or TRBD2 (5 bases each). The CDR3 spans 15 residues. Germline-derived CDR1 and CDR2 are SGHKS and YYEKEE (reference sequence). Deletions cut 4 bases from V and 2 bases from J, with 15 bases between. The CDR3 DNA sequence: TGTGCCAGCAGCCCGATCGTTGAGGGGCAAGAGACCCAGTACTTC. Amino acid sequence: CASSPIVEGQETQYF.

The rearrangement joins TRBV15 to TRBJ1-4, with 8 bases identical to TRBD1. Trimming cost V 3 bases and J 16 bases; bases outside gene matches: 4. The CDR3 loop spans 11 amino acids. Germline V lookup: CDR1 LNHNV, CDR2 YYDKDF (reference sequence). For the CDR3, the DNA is TGTGCCACCAGCAGGGACAGGGAACCGTTTTTT. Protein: CATSRDREPFF. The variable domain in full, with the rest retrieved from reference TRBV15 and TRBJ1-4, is DAMVIQNPRYQVTQFGKPVTLSCSQTLNHNVMYWYQQKSSQAPKLLFHYYDKDFNNEADTPDNFQSRRPNTSFCFLDIRSPGLGDTAMYLCATSRDREPFFGSGTQLSVL.

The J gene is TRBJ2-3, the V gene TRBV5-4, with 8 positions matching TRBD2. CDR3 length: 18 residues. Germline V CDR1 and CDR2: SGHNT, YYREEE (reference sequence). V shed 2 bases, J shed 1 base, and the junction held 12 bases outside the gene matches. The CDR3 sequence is CASSFPGTRILGTDTQYF. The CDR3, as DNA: TGTGCCAGCAGCTTCCCCGGGACTAGAATCCTGGGCACAGATACGCAGTATTTT.